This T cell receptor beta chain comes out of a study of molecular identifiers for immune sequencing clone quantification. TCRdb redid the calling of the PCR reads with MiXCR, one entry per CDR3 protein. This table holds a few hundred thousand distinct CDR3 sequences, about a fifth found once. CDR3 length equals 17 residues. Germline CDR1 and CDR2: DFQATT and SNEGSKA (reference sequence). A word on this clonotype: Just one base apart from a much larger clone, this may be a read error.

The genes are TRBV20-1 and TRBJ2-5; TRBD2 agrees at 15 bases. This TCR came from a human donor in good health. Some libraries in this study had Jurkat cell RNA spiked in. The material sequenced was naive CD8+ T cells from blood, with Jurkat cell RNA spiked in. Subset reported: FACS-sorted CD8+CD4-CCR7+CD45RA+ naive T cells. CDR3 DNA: TGCAGTGCTAGAGAAGGACTAGCGGGGGGGTACCAAGAGGCCCAGTACTTC. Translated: CSAREGLAGGYQEAQYF.